The subject of this entry is one T cell receptor (beta chain). PCR employed 60 Vbeta and 13 Jbeta primers. TCRdb's copy holds only in-frame clones and misses some; the assay was immunoSEQ multiplex PCR. The repertoire holds about 160,000 clones, with roughly 81% as singletons. This entry belongs to a study of cytomegalovirus exposure and HLA in healthy donors. Looked up from germline, CDR1 is LNHDA and CDR2 is SQIVND (reference sequence). Between the trimmed V and J ends, which lost 4 bases and 0 bases, there was a span of 13 bases. The CDR3 has 15 amino acids. The sequence derives from a woman in her forties or fifties in good health and CMV-seronegative. V gene TRBV19 combines with J gene TRBJ2-7, with D unresolved. Sequencing was done on a sample of PBMCs. The CDR3 reads CASSRRLTSSYEQYF. CDR3 DNA: TGTGCCAGTAGTAGACGACTGACCTCCTCCTACGAGCAGTACTTC.